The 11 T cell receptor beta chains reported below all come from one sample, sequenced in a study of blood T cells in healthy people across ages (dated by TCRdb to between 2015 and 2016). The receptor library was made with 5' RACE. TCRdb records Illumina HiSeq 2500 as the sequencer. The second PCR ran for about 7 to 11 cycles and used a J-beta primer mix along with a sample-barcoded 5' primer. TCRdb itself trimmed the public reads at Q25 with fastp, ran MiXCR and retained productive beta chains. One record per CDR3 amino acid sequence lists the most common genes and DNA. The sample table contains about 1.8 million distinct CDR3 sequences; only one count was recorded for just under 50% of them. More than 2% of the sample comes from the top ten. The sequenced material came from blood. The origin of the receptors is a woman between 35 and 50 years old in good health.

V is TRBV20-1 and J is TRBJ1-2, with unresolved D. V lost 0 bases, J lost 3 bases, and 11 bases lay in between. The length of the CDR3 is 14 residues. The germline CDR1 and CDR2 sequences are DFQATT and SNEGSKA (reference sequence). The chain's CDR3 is CSARDYSRYYGYTF. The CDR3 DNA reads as TGCAGTGCTAGAGATTACTCCAGGTACTATGGCTACACCTTC.

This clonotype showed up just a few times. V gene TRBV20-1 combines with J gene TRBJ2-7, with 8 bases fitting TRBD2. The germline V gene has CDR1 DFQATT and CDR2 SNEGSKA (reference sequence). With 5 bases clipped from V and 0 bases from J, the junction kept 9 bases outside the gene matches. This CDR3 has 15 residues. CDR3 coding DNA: TGCAGTGCTCCTCCGGTAGCGGGGACCTCCTACGAGCAGTACTTC. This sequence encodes CSAPPVAGTSYEQYF.

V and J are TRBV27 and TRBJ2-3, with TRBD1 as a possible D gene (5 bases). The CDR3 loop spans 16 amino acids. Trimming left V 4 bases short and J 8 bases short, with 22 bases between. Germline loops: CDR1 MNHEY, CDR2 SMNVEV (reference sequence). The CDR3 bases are TGTGCCAGCAGTTCTCCCCGTGGGGCCCTCGTGGGTACGCAGTATTTT. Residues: CASSSPRGALVGTQYF.

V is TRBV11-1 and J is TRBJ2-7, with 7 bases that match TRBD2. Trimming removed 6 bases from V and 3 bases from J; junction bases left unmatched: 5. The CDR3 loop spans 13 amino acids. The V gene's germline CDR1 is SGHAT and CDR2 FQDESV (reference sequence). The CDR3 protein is CASSVAGVYEQYF. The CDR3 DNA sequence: TGTGCCAGCAGTGTTGCGGGGGTCTACGAGCAGTACTTC.

CDR3 nucleotide sequence: TGTGCCAGTAGTGTGACTAGCGCCAACACCTACGAGCAGTACTTC. Protein product: CASSVTSANTYEQYF. The J gene is TRBJ2-5, the V gene TRBV19; 8 positions agree with TRBD2. The last part of the DNA fits TRBJ2-7 better; the J call may be wrong. The germline V gene encodes CDR1 LNHDA and CDR2 SQIVND (reference sequence). This CDR3 has 15 amino acids.

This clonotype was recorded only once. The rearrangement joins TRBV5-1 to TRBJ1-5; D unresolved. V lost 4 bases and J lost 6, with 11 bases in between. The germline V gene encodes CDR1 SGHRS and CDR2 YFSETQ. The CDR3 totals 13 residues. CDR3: CASSAGPGQPQHF. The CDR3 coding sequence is TGCGCCAGCAGCGCTGGACCGGGTCAGCCCCAGCATTTT.

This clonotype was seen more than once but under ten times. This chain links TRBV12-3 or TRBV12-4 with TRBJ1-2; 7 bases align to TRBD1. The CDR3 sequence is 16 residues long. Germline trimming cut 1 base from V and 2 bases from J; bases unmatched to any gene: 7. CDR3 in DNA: TGTGCCAGCAGTTTAGTACCCGACAGGGCGAACTATGGCTACACCTTC. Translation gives CASSLVPDRANYGYTF.

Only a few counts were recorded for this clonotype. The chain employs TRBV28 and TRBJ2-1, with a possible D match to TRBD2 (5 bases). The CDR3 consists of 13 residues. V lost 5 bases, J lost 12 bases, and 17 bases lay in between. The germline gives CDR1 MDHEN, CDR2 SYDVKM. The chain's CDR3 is CASSRGGRLGQFF. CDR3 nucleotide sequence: TGTGCCAGCAGTCGCGGAGGTAGGCTTGGGCAGTTCTTC.

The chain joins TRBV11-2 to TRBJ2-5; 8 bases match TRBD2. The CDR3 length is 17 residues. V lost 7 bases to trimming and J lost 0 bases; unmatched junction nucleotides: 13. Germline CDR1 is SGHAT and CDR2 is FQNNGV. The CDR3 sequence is CASIIGGAGMYQETQYF. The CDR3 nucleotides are TGTGCCAGCATCATCGGGGGGGCAGGGATGTACCAAGAGACCCAGTACTTC.

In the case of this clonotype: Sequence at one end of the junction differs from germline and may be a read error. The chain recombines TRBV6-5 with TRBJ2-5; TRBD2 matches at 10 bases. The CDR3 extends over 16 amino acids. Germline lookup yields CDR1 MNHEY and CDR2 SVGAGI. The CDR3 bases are TGTGCCAGCAGTCACTCGCTGACTAGCGGGCCGGAGACCCAGTACTTC. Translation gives CASSHSLTSGPETQYF.

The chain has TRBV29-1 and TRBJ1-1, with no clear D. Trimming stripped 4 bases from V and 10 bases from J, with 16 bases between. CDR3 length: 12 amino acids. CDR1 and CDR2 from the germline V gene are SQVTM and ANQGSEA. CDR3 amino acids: CSVVPGTSGAFF. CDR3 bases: TGCAGCGTTGTTCCAGGCACTAGCGGAGCTTTCTTT.